Listed here is a single T cell receptor (beta chain). This specimen comes from a study of blood T cell repertoires in COVID-19. Data came from immunoSEQ multiplex PCR; TCRdb stores just in-frame clones and leaves some out. The sample carries about 170,000 clones, over 80% recorded once. There are 19 residues in the CDR3. The V call is TRBV12-1, the J call TRBJ1-5; the listed D gene, TRBD1, was not tested against the DNA. TRBV12-1 is reported as a pseudogene. The sample taken for sequencing was peripheral blood. The TCR comes from a woman in her 70s with acute or convalescent COVID-19. CDR3 DNA: TGTGCCAGCAGCTTTATCCGGGACAGGGGGATGTATGCCAATCAGCCCCAGCATTTT. Amino acid sequence: CASSFIRDRGMYANQPQHF.